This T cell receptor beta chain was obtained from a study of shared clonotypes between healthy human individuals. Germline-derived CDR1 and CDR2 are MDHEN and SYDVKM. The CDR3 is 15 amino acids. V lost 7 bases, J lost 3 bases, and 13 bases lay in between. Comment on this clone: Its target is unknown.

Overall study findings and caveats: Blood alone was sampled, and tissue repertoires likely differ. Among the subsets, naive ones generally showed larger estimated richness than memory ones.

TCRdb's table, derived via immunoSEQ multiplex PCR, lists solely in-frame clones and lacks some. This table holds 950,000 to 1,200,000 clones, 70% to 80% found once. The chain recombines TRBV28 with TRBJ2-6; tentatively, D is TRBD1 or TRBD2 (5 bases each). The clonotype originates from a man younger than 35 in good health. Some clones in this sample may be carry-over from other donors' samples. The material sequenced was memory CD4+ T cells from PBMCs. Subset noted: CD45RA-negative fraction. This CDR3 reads CASTKRGSGANVLTF. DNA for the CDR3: TGTGCCAGCACCAAGAGGGGCAGTGGGGCCAACGTCCTGACTTTC. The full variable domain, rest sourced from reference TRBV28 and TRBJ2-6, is DVKVTQSSRYLVKRTGEKVFLECVQDMDHENMFWYRQDPGLGLRLIYFSYDVKMKEKGDIPEGYSVSREKKERFSLILESASTNQTSMYLCASTKRGSGANVLTFGAGSRLTVL.